This T cell receptor beta chain was sequenced for a study of control samples from healthy donors and cancer patients. Here immunoSEQ multiplex PCR was the method, and the copy in TCRdb shows in-frame clones only, minus some. This table holds more than 110,000 clones, more than 85% found once. This clone was seen only a few times. This CDR3 spans 15 amino acids. Germline trimming cut 0 bases from V and 2 bases from J; bases unmatched to any gene: 3. CDR1 and CDR2 from the germline V gene are SGHTA and FQGNSA. This chain links TRBV7-2 with TRBJ2-7; 8 bases align to TRBD2. The sequence came from a woman in her thirties in good health. The sample comprised blood. In nucleotides, the CDR3 is TGTGCCAGCAGCTTAGCAGCGGGAGAGCCCTACGAGCAGTACTTC. Protein: CASSLAAGEPYEQYF.